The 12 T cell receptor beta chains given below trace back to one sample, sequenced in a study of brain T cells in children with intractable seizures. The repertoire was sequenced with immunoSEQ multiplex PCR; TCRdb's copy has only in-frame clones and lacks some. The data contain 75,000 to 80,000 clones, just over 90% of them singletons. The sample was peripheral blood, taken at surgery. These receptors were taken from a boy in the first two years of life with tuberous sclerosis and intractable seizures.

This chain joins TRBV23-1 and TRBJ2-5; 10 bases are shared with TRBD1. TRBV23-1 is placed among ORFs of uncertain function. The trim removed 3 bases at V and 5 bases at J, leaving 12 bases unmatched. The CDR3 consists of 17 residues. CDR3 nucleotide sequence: TGCGCCAGCAGTCACCGGACAGGGGGGAGCTATCGGGAGACCCAGTACTTC. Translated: CASSHRTGGSYRETQYF.

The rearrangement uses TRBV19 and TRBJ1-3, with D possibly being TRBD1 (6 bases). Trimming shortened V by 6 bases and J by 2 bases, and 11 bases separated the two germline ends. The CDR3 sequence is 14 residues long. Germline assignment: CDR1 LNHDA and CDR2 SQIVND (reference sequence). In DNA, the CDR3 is TGTGCCAGTAGACTGGCAGGGGCTGGAAACACCATATATTTT. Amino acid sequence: CASRLAGAGNTIYF.

In DNA form, the CDR3 reads TGTGCCAGTGGTAGCGGGGGGGCCACAGATACGCAGTATTTT. Protein: CASGSGGATDTQYF. The chain recombines TRBV19 with TRBJ2-3; 11 bases agree with TRBD2. The CDR3 covers 14 residues. With V trimmed by 8 bases and J by 2 bases, 3 bases remained unmatched. Germline V gives CDR1 LNHDA, CDR2 SQIVND (reference sequence).

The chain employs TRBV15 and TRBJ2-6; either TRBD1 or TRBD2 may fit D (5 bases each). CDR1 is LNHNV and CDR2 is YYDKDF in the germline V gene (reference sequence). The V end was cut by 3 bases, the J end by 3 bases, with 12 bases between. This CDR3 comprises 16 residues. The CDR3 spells CATSRDAGSGANVLTF. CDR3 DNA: TGTGCCACCAGCAGGGACGCAGGGAGTGGGGCCAACGTCCTGACTTTC.

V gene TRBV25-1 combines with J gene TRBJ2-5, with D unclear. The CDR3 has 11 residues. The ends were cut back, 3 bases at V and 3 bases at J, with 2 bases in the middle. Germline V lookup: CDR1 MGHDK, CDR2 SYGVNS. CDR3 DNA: TGTGCCAGCAGTGATAAAGAGACCCAGTACTTC. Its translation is CASSDKETQYF.

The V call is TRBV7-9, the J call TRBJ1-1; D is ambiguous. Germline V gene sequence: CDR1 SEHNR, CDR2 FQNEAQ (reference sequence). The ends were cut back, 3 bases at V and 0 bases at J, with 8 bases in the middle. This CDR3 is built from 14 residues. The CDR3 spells CASSFSRMNTEAFF. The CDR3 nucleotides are TGTGCCAGCAGCTTCTCCAGAATGAACACTGAAGCTTTCTTT.

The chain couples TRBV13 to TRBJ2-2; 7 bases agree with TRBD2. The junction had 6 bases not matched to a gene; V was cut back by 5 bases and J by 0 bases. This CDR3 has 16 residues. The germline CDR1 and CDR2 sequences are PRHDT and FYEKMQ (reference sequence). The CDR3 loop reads CASSLVGGANTGELFF. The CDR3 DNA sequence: TGTGCCAGCAGCCTAGTGGGGGGGGCGAACACCGGGGAGCTGTTTTTT.

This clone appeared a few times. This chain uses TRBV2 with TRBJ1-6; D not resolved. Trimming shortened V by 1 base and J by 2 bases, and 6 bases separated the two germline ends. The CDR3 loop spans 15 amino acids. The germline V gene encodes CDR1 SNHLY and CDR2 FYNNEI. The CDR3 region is CASSEGGPYNSPLHF. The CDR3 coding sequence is TGTGCCAGCAGTGAAGGGGGTCCCTATAATTCACCCCTCCACTTT.

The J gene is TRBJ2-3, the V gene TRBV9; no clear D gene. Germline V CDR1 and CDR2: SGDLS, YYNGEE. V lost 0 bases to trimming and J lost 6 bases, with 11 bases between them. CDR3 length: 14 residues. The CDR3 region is CASSVEAASDTQYF. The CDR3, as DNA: TGTGCCAGCAGCGTAGAGGCGGCATCGGATACGCAGTATTTT. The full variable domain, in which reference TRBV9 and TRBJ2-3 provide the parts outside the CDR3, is DSGVTQTPKHLITATGQRVTLRCSPRSGDLSVYWYQQSLDQGLQFLIQYYNGEERAKGNILERFSAQQFPDLHSELNLSSLELGDSALYFCASSVEAASDTQYFGPGTRLTVL.

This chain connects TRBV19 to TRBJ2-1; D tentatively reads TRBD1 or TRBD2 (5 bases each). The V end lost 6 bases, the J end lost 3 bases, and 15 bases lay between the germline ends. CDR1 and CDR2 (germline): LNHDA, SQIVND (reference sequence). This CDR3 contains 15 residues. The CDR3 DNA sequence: TGTGCCAGTAGGCCCCTCGGGGCTGACTACAATGAGCAGTTCTTC. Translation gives CASRPLGADYNEQFF.

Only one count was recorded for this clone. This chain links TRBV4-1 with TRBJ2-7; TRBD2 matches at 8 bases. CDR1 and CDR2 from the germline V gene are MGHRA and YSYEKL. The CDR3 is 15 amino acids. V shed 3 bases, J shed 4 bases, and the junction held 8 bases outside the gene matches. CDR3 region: CASSQRNGGVYEQYF. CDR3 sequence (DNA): TGCGCCAGCAGCCAGCGGAACGGGGGGGTATACGAGCAGTACTTC.

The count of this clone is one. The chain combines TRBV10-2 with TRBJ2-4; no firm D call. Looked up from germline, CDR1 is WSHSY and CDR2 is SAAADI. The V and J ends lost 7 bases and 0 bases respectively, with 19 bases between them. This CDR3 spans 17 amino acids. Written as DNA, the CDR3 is TGCGCCAGCATTTCGGACCGGTTGGCACTAGCCAAAAACATTCAGTACTTC. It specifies CASISDRLALAKNIQYF.